These 9 T cell receptor beta chains originate from one sample sequenced in a study of blood T cell repertoires in COVID-19. This table comes from immunoSEQ multiplex PCR, and its TCRdb copy is limited to in-frame clones, with some not included. Here the sample spans roughly 230,000 clones, 80% to 90% being singletons. Material: PBMCs or T cells enriched from blood (not recorded which). The receptors stem from a woman aged 45-65 years who had been exposed to COVID-19.

In its sample, this clone was seen a few times. The chain couples TRBV6-1 to TRBJ1-1, with D possibly TRBD1 on 5 matching bases. CDR3 length equals 14 residues. The germline V gene has CDR1 MNHNS and CDR2 SASEGT. Trimming took off 3 bases at V and 7 bases at J, with 15 bases between the two ends. CDR3 region: CASSEYGGRSEAFF. The CDR3 bases are TGTGCCAGCAGTGAGTACGGGGGGAGAAGTGAAGCTTTCTTT.

This chain connects TRBV6-5 to TRBJ1-1; no definite D call. The CDR3 spans 14 residues. Germline-derived CDR1 and CDR2 are MNHEY and SVGAGI. Between the trimmed V and J ends, which lost 0 bases and 5 bases, there was a span of 10 bases. CDR3 bases: TGTGCCAGCAGTTACTCGACTCCCGGAACTGAAGCTTTCTTT. This codes for CASSYSTPGTEAFF.

This chain joins TRBV9 and TRBJ1-1; possible D gene TRBD1, 5 bases. The CDR3 length is 15 residues. The germline V and J ends were trimmed by 0 bases and 1 base, with 10 bases remaining between them. Germline values: CDR1 SGDLS, CDR2 YYNGEE. The CDR3 region has the DNA TGTGCCAGCAGCGTAGACGGAGGGGCGAACACTGAAGCTTTCTTT. This sequence encodes CASSVDGGANTEAFF. Complete variable domain (other parts from reference TRBV9 and TRBJ1-1): DSGVTQTPKHLITATGQRVTLRCSPRSGDLSVYWYQQSLDQGLQFLIQYYNGEERAKGNILERFSAQQFPDLHSELNLSSLELGDSALYFCASSVDGGANTEAFFGQGTRLTVV.

The chain has TRBV6-4 and TRBJ2-7; possibly TRBD1 for D (5 bases). Trimming stripped 4 bases from V and 2 bases from J, with 9 bases between. Germline V gene lookup returns CDR1 MRHNA and CDR2 SNTAGT. This CDR3 is built from 13 residues. CDR3 sequence reads: CASSAREPYEQYF. In DNA, the CDR3 is TGTGCCAGCAGTGCCAGGGAACCCTACGAGCAGTACTTC.

The chain couples TRBV5-1 to TRBJ2-7; tentatively, D is TRBD1 (5 bases). From germline, CDR1 is SGHRS and CDR2 YFSETQ. CDR3 length: 14 residues. With 6 bases removed from V and 2 bases from J, the gap between germline ends came to 15 bases. This chain's CDR3 is CASIPDKDPYEQYF. The CDR3 region has the DNA TGCGCCAGCATCCCGGACAAGGACCCCTACGAGCAGTACTTC.

V usage is TRBV12-3 or TRBV12-4 and J usage is TRBJ1-5; D call uncertain. This CDR3 has 12 residues. The V end was cut by 2 bases, the J end by 8 bases, with 7 bases between. CDR3 bases: TGTGCCAGCAGTTTAATTGCGGAGCCCCAGCATTTT. Encoded protein: CASSLIAEPQHF.

This clone showed up just once. The V and J genes are TRBV5-4 and TRBJ1-6; D may be TRBD1 (5 bases). The germline V gene encodes CDR1 SGHNT and CDR2 YYREEE (reference sequence). The CDR3 is 20 amino acids. With 4 bases removed from V and 5 bases from J, the gap between germline ends came to 28 bases. The CDR3 spells CASSHKQGRVPYSHNSPLHF. The CDR3 DNA reads TGTGCCAGCAGCCACAAGCAGGGCAGGGTCCCTTACAGTCATAATTCACCCCTCCACTTT.

CDR3 bases: TGTGCCAGCAGCTCTACAGGGGGCGGTGAGCAGTTCTTC. This sequence encodes CASSSTGGGEQFF. The chain couples TRBV6-5 to TRBJ2-1; 9 bases map to TRBD1. This CDR3 has 13 residues. Unmatched junction bases numbered 6, after V lost 6 bases and J lost 9 bases. CDR1 is MNHEY and CDR2 is SVGAGI in the germline V gene.

The CDR3 here is CATSRDLAGGPSNEQFF. The CDR3 bases are TGTGCCACCAGCAGAGATCTGGCGGGGGGCCCCTCCAATGAGCAGTTCTTC. This sequence joins TRBV15 and TRBJ2-1, with 8 bases fitting TRBD2. This CDR3 has 17 amino acids. Germline lookup yields CDR1 LNHNV and CDR2 YYDKDF (reference sequence). V shed 0 bases and J 6 bases; nucleotides not matched to a gene: 10. The whole variable domain, filled in from reference TRBV15 and TRBJ2-1, reads DAMVIQNPRYQVTQFGKPVTLSCSQTLNHNVMYWYQQKSSQAPKLLFHYYDKDFNNEADTPDNFQSRRPNTSFCFLDIRSPGLGDTAMYLCATSRDLAGGPSNEQFFGPGTRLTVL.